A single sample gave rise to the 29 T cell receptor beta chains below, sequenced in a study of T cells in pancreatic ductal adenocarcinoma. Sequencing was performed with immunoSEQ multiplex PCR; in TCRdb, only in-frame clones are kept and a portion is missing. The sample holds 5,600 or so clones, 72% seen once. The selected patients with pancreatic ductal adenocarcinoma had surgery but no neoadjuvant therapy. Sequencing input: pancreatic tumor tissue. The receptor source for this set is a human donor with pancreatic ductal adenocarcinoma.

The gene calls are TRBV7-8 and TRBJ1-3, with D maybe TRBD1 (5 bases). The CDR3 runs 15 residues. Germline-derived CDR1 and CDR2 are SGHVS and FQNEAQ. V gave up 7 bases and J gave up 4 bases, with 17 bases separating them. The CDR3 sequence: CASTNRGAVGNTIYF. For the CDR3, the DNA is TGTGCCAGCACGAACCGCGGGGCGGTAGGAAACACCATATATTTT. Full variable domain (missing parts from reference TRBV7-8 and TRBJ1-3): GAGVSQSPRYKVAKRGQDVALRCDPISGHVSLFWYQQALGQGPEFLTYFQNEAQLDKSGLPSDRFFAERPEGSVSTLKIQRTQQEDSAVYLCASTNRGAVGNTIYFGEGSWLTVV.

The V and J genes are TRBV25-1 and TRBJ2-6; 7 nucleotides match TRBD1. This CDR3 comprises 18 residues. Trimming at V came to 1 base and at J to 3 bases, leaving 9 bases not matched to a gene. Germline CDR1 is MGHDK and CDR2 is SYGVNS. CDR3 sequence: CASSEFRGTTYGANVLTF. CDR3 bases: TGTGCCAGCAGTGAATTCAGGGGGACGACCTATGGGGCCAACGTCCTGACTTTC.

The V call is TRBV10-3, the J call TRBJ1-4, with 9 nucleotides matching TRBD1. Germline V CDR1 and CDR2: ENHRY, SYGVKD. The CDR3 is 16 amino acids. V gave up 5 bases and J gave up 2 bases; unmatched junction bases: 6. CDR3 in DNA: TGTGCCATCAGTCCCGGGACAGGGAGGACTAATGAAAAACTGTTTTTT. Residues: CAISPGTGRTNEKLFF.

This clone appeared a single time. The CDR3 nucleotides are TGTGCCAGCAGCGTAGGACAGGGGCTCGACGGGGACATTCAGTACTTC. This gives the protein CASSVGQGLDGDIQYF. The genes are TRBV9 and TRBJ2-4, with 8 bases that match TRBD1. Trimming removed 0 bases from V and 8 bases from J; junction bases left unmatched: 10. CDR3 length equals 16 residues. Germline loops: CDR1 SGDLS, CDR2 YYNGEE.

V gene TRBV2 combines with J gene TRBJ2-1; possible D gene TRBD1, 6 bases. V was cut by 5 bases and J by 5 bases, with 16 bases left in between. The germline gives CDR1 SNHLY, CDR2 FYNNEI. This CDR3 is 15 amino acids long. CDR3 in DNA: TGTGCCAGCAGTCATACAGGGAGTCTGAACAATGAGCAGTTCTTC. It specifies CASSHTGSLNNEQFF.

CDR3 amino acids: CASSEGTGDTGELFF. In DNA form, the CDR3 reads TGTGCCAGCAGTGAAGGGACAGGGGACACCGGGGAGCTGTTTTTT. V and J are TRBV25-1 and TRBJ2-2, with 10 bases that match TRBD1. The trim removed 2 bases at V and 3 bases at J, leaving 0 bases unmatched. The length of the CDR3 is 15 residues. The germline CDR1 and CDR2 sequences are MGHDK and SYGVNS. Full variable domain (remainder filled in from reference TRBV25-1 and TRBJ2-2): EADIYQTPRYLVIGTGKKITLECSQTMGHDKMYWYQQDPGMELHLIHYSYGVNSTEKGDLSSESTVSRIRTEHFPLTLESARPSHTSQYLCASSEGTGDTGELFFGEGSRLTVL.

The chain recombines TRBV28 with TRBJ1-5; 11 nucleotides align to TRBD1. The CDR3 runs 15 residues. Trimming cost V 6 bases and J 7 bases; bases outside gene matches: 8. Germline-derived CDR1 and CDR2 are MDHEN and SYDVKM. For the CDR3, the DNA is TGTGCCAGCAGACGCGGACAGGGGGCAGGACAGCCCCAGCATTTT. Translating gives CASRRGQGAGQPQHF.

DNA of the CDR3: TGTGCCAGCAGCGCCGCCGGGACAGGTTACAATGAGCAGTTCTTC. This sequence encodes CASSAAGTGYNEQFF. This chain joins TRBV21-1 and TRBJ2-1; the table's D call, TRBD1, has no DNA check behind it. TRBV21-1 is designated a pseudogene. The CDR3 covers 15 residues.

The J gene is TRBJ2-7, the V gene TRBV5-6; D gene unclear. V lost 0 bases to trimming and J lost 5 bases, with 15 bases between them. Looked up from germline, CDR1 is SGHDT and CDR2 is YYEEEE. CDR3 size: 15 residues. The CDR3 protein is CASSLGQVLYDEQYF. The CDR3 DNA reads as TGTGCCAGCAGCTTGGGGCAGGTGCTATACGACGAGCAGTACTTC.

V and J are TRBV5-1 and TRBJ2-3; TRBD2 aligns across 7 bases. Trimming removed 3 bases from V and 2 bases from J; junction bases left unmatched: 6. From germline, CDR1 is SGHRS and CDR2 YFSETQ. The CDR3 runs 15 residues. The CDR3 DNA follows: TGCGCCAGCAGCTCGGCTAGCGGACCCACAGATACGCAGTATTTT. This sequence encodes CASSSASGPTDTQYF.

This sequence joins TRBV30 and TRBJ1-4, with 7 nucleotides matching TRBD1. Germline V CDR1 and CDR2: GTSNPN, SVGIG (reference sequence). J was trimmed by 8 bases and V by 5 bases; bases with no gene match: 11. The CDR3 spans 14 residues. The CDR3 is CAWGLQGIGEKLFF. DNA of the CDR3: TGTGCCTGGGGTCTACAGGGGATAGGGGAAAAACTGTTTTTT.

This clone appeared a few times. This chain uses TRBV7-6 with TRBJ1-6; D is unresolved. CDR1 is SGHVS, CDR2 FNYEAQ, per germline. The CDR3 has 13 amino acids. Trimming took off 5 bases at V and 12 bases at J, with 14 bases between the two ends. The DNA of the CDR3 is TGTGCCAGCAGCGAGGGTTACATACGACCCCTCCACTTT. It yields the protein CASSEGYIRPLHF.

CDR3 coding DNA: TGTGCCAGCTCACCAAGCGCTACAGATACGCAGTATTTT. Encoded protein: CASSPSATDTQYF. V is TRBV18 and J is TRBJ2-3; D is undetermined. Germline V gene sequence: CDR1 KGHSH, CDR2 LQKENI. The CDR3 extends over 13 amino acids. The germline V and J ends were trimmed by 2 bases and 3 bases, with 6 bases remaining between them.

This rearrangement joins TRBV27 to TRBJ1-1; possibly TRBD1 for D (6 bases). The CDR3 is 15 residues long. Per the germline V gene, CDR1 is MNHEY and CDR2 is SMNVEV (reference sequence). The V gene lost 6 bases and the J gene lost 4 bases, with 18 bases spanning the gap. The CDR3 DNA reads TGTGCCAGCAGCCACCCCCAGGGGTTTCCCACTGAAGCTTTCTTT. Translating it yields CASSHPQGFPTEAFF.

The rearrangement joins TRBV28 to TRBJ1-2; TRBD1 matches 8 bases. This CDR3 contains 14 residues. V was clipped by 3 bases and J by 8 bases; unmatched bases: 8. Germline V gene sequence: CDR1 MDHEN, CDR2 SYDVKM. CDR3 nucleotide sequence: TGTGCCAGCAGTTTTGCAGGGGGCAAGTACGGCTACACCTTC. Encoded protein: CASSFAGGKYGYTF.

The gene calls are TRBV4-2 and TRBJ2-6; no clear D. Trimming removed 0 bases at V and 0 bases at J, with 6 bases between. Per the germline V gene, CDR1 is LGHNA and CDR2 is YNFKEQ. This CDR3 is 16 amino acids long. This CDR3 is CASSQDVGSGANVLTF. CDR3 sequence (DNA): TGTGCCAGCAGCCAAGATGTCGGCTCTGGGGCCAACGTCCTGACTTTC.

This rearrangement joins TRBV11-3 to TRBJ1-2, with D unclear. Germline CDR1 SGHNT, CDR2 YENEEA. This CDR3 has 14 amino acids. Trimming removed 0 bases at V and 2 bases at J, with 7 bases between. The DNA of the CDR3 is TGTGCCAGCAGCTTAGAAGCGGGGAACTATGGCTACACCTTC. Translating gives CASSLEAGNYGYTF. Based on the CDR3 plus reference TRBV11-3 and TRBJ1-2, the full variable domain is EAGVVQSPRYKIIEKKQPVAFWCNPISGHNTLYWYLQNLGQGPELLIRYENEEAVDDSQLPKDRFSAERLKGVDSTLKIQPAELGDSAVYLCASSLEAGNYGYTFGSGTRLTVV.

This clone was seen just once. The CDR3 reads CASSKEGGRNTGELFF. The CDR3 DNA sequence: TGTGCCAGCAGCAAAGAAGGCGGGCGAAACACCGGGGAGCTGTTTTTT. The chain combines TRBV21-1 with TRBJ2-2; the table's D gene call, TRBD2, was not cross checked with the DNA. TRBV21-1 is a documented pseudogene. The CDR3 consists of 16 residues.

This clone was detected once. The chain carries TRBV21-1 and TRBJ2-1; the DNA was not compared with TRBD1, the D call given in the table. TRBV21-1 has pseudogene status. The CDR3 consists of 17 residues. The CDR3 region is CASSLPQRQGPYNEQFF. The CDR3 nucleotides read TGTGCCAGCAGCCTTCCCCAACGACAGGGGCCCTACAATGAGCAGTTCTTC.

The CDR3 nucleotides read TGTGCCAGTAGTACCTCCCCGGGGTATGAAGAGACCCAGTACTTC. This codes for CASSTSPGYEETQYF. The chain uses TRBV19 and TRBJ2-5; weak D call: TRBD2 (5 bases). V dropped 4 bases and J dropped 3 bases, with 15 bases sitting between them. Germline V gives CDR1 LNHDA, CDR2 SQIVND (reference sequence). This CDR3 has 15 residues. Together with reference TRBV19 and TRBJ2-5, the CDR3 gives the full variable domain: DGGITQSPKYLFRKEGQNVTLSCEQNLNHDAMYWYRQDPGQGLRLIYYSQIVNDFQKGDIAEGYSVSREKKESFPLTVTSAQKNPTAFYLCASSTSPGYEETQYFGPGTRLLVL.

This clone has only a few counts. The chain recombines TRBV7-2 with TRBJ1-5; TRBD1 matches at 8 bases. Unmatched junction bases numbered 6, after V lost 6 bases and J lost 5 bases. Germline V gives CDR1 SGHTA, CDR2 FQGNSA. The CDR3 covers 14 residues. CDR3 in amino acids: CASSQTGGYQPQHF. The CDR3 region has the DNA TGTGCCAGCAGTCAAACAGGGGGTTATCAGCCCCAGCATTTT.

Only a few counts were recorded for this clone. The chain combines TRBV5-4 with TRBJ1-2; D unresolved. V was pared by 3 bases and J by 4 bases, with 13 bases between. Germline V gene sequence: CDR1 SGHNT, CDR2 YYREEE (reference sequence). There are 14 residues in the CDR3. CDR3 in amino acids: CASSWAQEGYGYTF. The CDR3 bases are TGTGCCAGCAGCTGGGCCCAAGAGGGCTATGGCTACACCTTC.

The chain couples TRBV7-3 to TRBJ2-1; TRBD1 matches 9 bases. The CDR3 covers 14 residues. Germline CDR1 is SGHTA and CDR2 is FQGTGA. V lost 6 bases to trimming and J lost 8 bases; unmatched junction nucleotides: 8. CDR3 in DNA: TGTGCCAGCAGTTCTCCGGGACAGGGACATGAGCAGTTCTTC. It codes for CASSSPGQGHEQFF.

J is TRBJ2-2 and V is TRBV7-2; 7 nucleotides line up with TRBD2. CDR3 size: 16 residues. The V and J ends lost 5 bases and 4 bases, in that order; junction bases with no gene match: 10. The germline V gene encodes CDR1 SGHTA and CDR2 FQGNSA. The CDR3 region is CASSLQAGVITGELFF. The CDR3 bases are TGTGCCAGCAGCCTACAGGCGGGGGTCATCACCGGGGAGCTGTTTTTT.

The chain couples TRBV7-8 to TRBJ2-2, with D possibly being TRBD2 (5 bases). This CDR3 comprises 16 residues. Deletions cut 10 bases from V and 0 bases from J, with 18 bases between. The V gene's germline CDR1 is SGHVS and CDR2 FQNEAQ. CDR3 nucleotide sequence: TGTGCCATCCCCCCCTCAGCGGTAGCGAACACCGGGGAGCTGTTTTTT. Protein product: CAIPPSAVANTGELFF.

V and J are TRBV2 and TRBJ1-2; D gene uncertain. V was cut by 2 bases and J by 7 bases, with 11 bases left in between. The length of the CDR3 is 13 residues. Germline loops: CDR1 SNHLY, CDR2 FYNNEI. CDR3 in amino acids: CASSESQTSGYTF. In nucleotides, the CDR3 is TGTGCCAGCAGTGAATCTCAGACTTCTGGCTACACCTTC.

This clone was seen a few times. The chain uses TRBV7-9 and TRBJ1-2, with D possibly TRBD1 on 5 matching bases. The CDR3 sequence is 14 residues long. V shed 4 bases and J shed 5 bases, with 14 bases lying between them. Germline V gives CDR1 SEHNR, CDR2 FQNEAQ (reference sequence). This CDR3 is CASSSGTEDYGYTF. The CDR3 DNA follows: TGTGCCAGCAGCTCAGGGACTGAGGATTATGGCTACACCTTC.

The chain has TRBV7-9 and TRBJ2-3, with 8 bases that match TRBD1. The CDR3 has 14 residues. With 7 bases clipped from V and 2 bases from J, the junction kept 5 bases outside the gene matches. CDR1 is SEHNR, CDR2 FQNEAQ, per germline (reference sequence). CDR3 in amino acids: CASTGTGLTDTQYF. CDR3 bases: TGTGCCAGCACCGGGACAGGTCTCACAGATACGCAGTATTTT.

On this clone: A junction end diverges from the germline sequence, so it may reflect a read error. The chain combines TRBV14 with TRBJ1-1; perhaps TRBD1 as D (5 bases). From germline, CDR1 is SGHDN and CDR2 FVKESK. The CDR3 spans 14 residues. The CDR3 sequence: CASSQSGGNTETFF. CDR3 DNA: TGTGCCAGCAGCCAATCCGGGGGGAACACTGAAACTTTCTTT. Combining the CDR3 with reference TRBV14 and TRBJ1-1 gives the whole variable domain EAGVTQFPSHSVIEKGQTVTLRCDPISGHDNLYWYRRVMGKEIKFLLHFVKESKQDESGMPNNRFLAERTGGTYSTLKVQPAELEDSGVYFCASSQSGGNTETFFGQGTRLTVV.